This passage covers 17 T cell receptor beta chains from one sample sequenced in a study of T cell repertoires in cytomegalovirus infection. Via MiXCR, TCRdb re-called the reads, giving one row per CDR3 protein. The table shows some 130,000 distinct CDR3 sequences, with roughly 8.2% occurring only once. Sequenced input: PBMCs. The receptors here all came from a human donor in good health (CMV status not recorded). Some clones in this sample may be carry-over from other donors' samples.

There are many counts of this clonotype. The genes are TRBV2 and TRBJ1-6; 8 bases line up with TRBD1. Germline-derived CDR1 and CDR2 are SNHLY and FYNNEI. The CDR3 runs 14 residues. With V trimmed by 5 bases and J by 10 bases, 7 bases remained unmatched. CDR3 sequence (DNA): TGTGCCAGCAGTCCAGGACAGGGACGGTCACCCCTCCACTTT. It is translated as CASSPGQGRSPLHF.

This clonotype has a handful of counts. The chain carries TRBV9 and TRBJ2-5; the D gene is possibly TRBD1 (6 bases). Germline CDR1 reads SGDLS; CDR2 reads YYNGEE. CDR3 size: 15 residues. Deletions cut 2 bases from V and 4 bases from J, with 15 bases between. The CDR3 sequence: CASSVQRGRGETQYF. The CDR3 DNA follows: TGTGCCAGCAGCGTCCAACGGGGCAGGGGAGAGACCCAGTACTTC.

This clonotype was seen more than once but under ten times. This chain uses TRBV7-3 with TRBJ2-3, with D tentatively TRBD2 (6 bases). Germline V gene sequence: CDR1 SGHTA, CDR2 FQGTGA. The length of the CDR3 is 13 residues. The ends were cut back, 5 bases at V and 11 bases at J, with 17 bases in the middle. The CDR3 reads CASSKPGLQEQYF. Here the CDR3 DNA reads TGTGCCAGCAGCAAACCGGGACTTCAAGAGCAGTATTTT.

The chain recombines TRBV20-1 with TRBJ2-7; D tentatively reads TRBD1 or TRBD2 (5 bases each). CDR1 is DFQATT and CDR2 is SNEGSKA in the germline V gene (reference sequence). The CDR3 loop spans 13 amino acids. The ends were cut back, 4 bases at V and 5 bases at J, with 15 bases in the middle. The CDR3 reads CSATGPHGDEQYF. The CDR3 nucleotides are TGCAGTGCTACGGGACCACACGGCGACGAGCAGTACTTC.

The CDR3 DNA follows: TGTGCCAGCAGTTCTCTCGGGGATGAGCAGTTCTTC. It translates to CASSSLGDEQFF. The gene calls are TRBV6-5 and TRBJ2-1, with D possibly TRBD2 on 5 matching bases. Trimming took 4 bases from V and 8 from J, leaving 9 bases between them. CDR1 is MNHEY, CDR2 SVGAGI, per germline. The CDR3 sequence is 12 residues long.

This clonotype was found many times. CDR3 sequence: CASITGTGKTHEQYF. In DNA, the CDR3 is TGTGCCAGCATTACCGGGACAGGAAAAACCCACGAGCAGTACTTC. The chain combines TRBV7-8 with TRBJ2-7; TRBD1 matches at 8 bases. The germline gives CDR1 SGHVS, CDR2 FQNEAQ. V was pared by 7 bases and J by 5 bases, with 13 bases of the junction left unmatched. The CDR3 spans 15 residues.

This rearrangement joins TRBV5-1 to TRBJ1-1; no definite D call. The germline V and J ends were trimmed by 4 bases and 8 bases, with 12 bases remaining between them. This CDR3 comprises 12 residues. Germline CDR1 SGHRS, CDR2 YFSETQ. The CDR3 is CASSRVASEAFF. The CDR3, as DNA: TGCGCCAGCAGCCGGGTGGCGTCAGAAGCTTTCTTT.

The V gene is TRBV20-1, the J gene TRBJ2-2, with 8 bases lining up with TRBD2. V shed 2 bases and J 4 bases; nucleotides not matched to a gene: 3. Per the germline V gene, CDR1 is DFQATT and CDR2 is SNEGSKA (reference sequence). The CDR3 covers 14 residues. CDR3 DNA sequence: TGCAGTGCTAGAACGGCGGGGGGCACCGGGGAGCTGTTTTTT. Protein sequence: CSARTAGGTGELFF.

At least ten counts were recorded for this clonotype. The V and J genes are TRBV4-1 and TRBJ1-1; a possible D gene is TRBD1 (5 bases). The V and J ends lost 3 bases and 1 base respectively, with 15 bases between them. The CDR3 sequence is 16 residues long. Germline CDR1 is MGHRA and CDR2 is YSYEKL. CDR3 amino acids: CASSQRGSGGNTEAFF. The CDR3 coding sequence is TGCGCCAGCAGCCAGCGGGGTTCGGGGGGGAACACTGAAGCTTTCTTT.

J is TRBJ2-5 and V is TRBV29-1; no firm D call. CDR3 size: 12 residues. Looked up from germline, CDR1 is SQVTM and CDR2 is ANQGSEA. Deletions cut 7 bases from V and 5 bases from J, with 14 bases between. This CDR3 reads CSARVAAETQYF. CDR3 in DNA: TGCAGCGCTCGGGTCGCCGCGGAGACCCAGTACTTC.

This clonotype was recorded only once. It may be a read error: a sequence one base away is much more abundant. This sequence joins TRBV20-1 and TRBJ2-1, with 10 bases lining up with TRBD2. Looked up from germline, CDR1 is DFQATT and CDR2 is SNEGSKA (reference sequence). Trimming took 3 bases from V and 7 from J; bases not matched to a gene: 15. This CDR3 comprises 17 residues. The CDR3 nucleotides are TGCAGTGCTAGTAACCCCGACGAGCGGGGGGGCAGTAATGAGCAGTTCTTC. Protein sequence: CSASNPDERGGSNEQFF.

This clonotype has ten or more counts. The rearrangement links TRBV7-2 to TRBJ2-1, with D tentatively TRBD1 (7 bases). The CDR3 length is 15 residues. Germline V gives CDR1 SGHTA, CDR2 FQGNSA. Deletions cut 0 bases from V and 9 bases from J, with 15 bases between. CDR3 sequence reads: CASSLASRGRGEQFF. CDR3 coding DNA: TGTGCCAGCAGCTTAGCTTCTAGGGGGCGGGGTGAGCAGTTCTTC.

In its sample, this clonotype was seen many times. The rearrangement joins TRBV7-8 to TRBJ1-4; D unresolved. Germline V CDR1 and CDR2: SGHVS, FQNEAQ. CDR3 length: 15 residues. V was clipped by 4 bases and J by 7 bases, with 16 bases between them. CDR3 DNA: TGTGCCAGCAGCTCACGCAGCCTATTAGGTGAAAAACTGTTTTTT. It encodes CASSSRSLLGEKLFF.

This clonotype was picked up many times. The chain has TRBV4-1 and TRBJ2-2; D tentatively reads TRBD1 or TRBD2 (6 bases each). Trimming pared 6 bases from V and 3 bases from J, leaving 17 bases between. This CDR3 spans 16 amino acids. Germline assignment: CDR1 MGHRA and CDR2 YSYEKL. Here the CDR3 reads CASRPEGGRYTGELFF. As DNA, the CDR3 is TGCGCCAGCAGGCCGGAAGGGGGGCGATACACCGGGGAGCTGTTTTTT.

This clonotype was seen ten or more times. The chain employs TRBV12-3 or TRBV12-4 and TRBJ1-3, with TRBD1 identical over 7 bases. V was clipped by 5 bases and J by 2 bases; unmatched bases: 9. The CDR3 runs 16 residues. CDR3 residues: CASSRQGIGPGNTIYF. In DNA, the CDR3 is TGTGCCAGCAGTCGACAGGGTATAGGGCCTGGAAACACCATATATTTT.

This chain connects TRBV20-1 to TRBJ2-7; D might be TRBD2 (6 bases). The CDR3 loop spans 13 amino acids. Germline V gives CDR1 DFQATT, CDR2 SNEGSKA (reference sequence). Trimming removed 3 bases from V and 5 bases from J, with 14 bases in between. CDR3 loop: CSASLAAEDEQYF. DNA for the CDR3: TGCAGTGCTAGTTTAGCGGCCGAGGACGAGCAGTACTTC.

The chain is built from TRBV2 and TRBJ2-5; no clear D. Looked up from germline, CDR1 is SNHLY and CDR2 is FYNNEI. The CDR3 totals 11 residues. Trimming removed 4 bases at V and 4 bases at J, with 4 bases between. The CDR3, as DNA: TGTGCCAGCAGTGCTAGAGAGACCCAGTACTTC. It codes for CASSARETQYF. The full variable domain, completed using reference TRBV2 and TRBJ2-5, is EPEVTQTPSHQVTQMGQEVILRCVPISNHLYFYWYRQILGQKVEFLVSFYNNEISEKSEIFDDQFSVERPDGSNFTLKIRSTKLEDSAMYFCASSARETQYFGPGTRLLVL.